The rows below give T cell receptor beta chains drawn from one sample of a study of T cell changes during pregnancy in multiple sclerosis. Sequenced by immunoSEQ multiplex PCR; TCRdb stores in-frame clones only, minus some. The sample carries 40,000 to 50,000 clones, 92% recorded once. The sequencing here drew on CD4+ T cells from peripheral blood mononuclear cells, taken in the third trimester of pregnancy. Every receptor here comes from a female donor with multiple sclerosis, enrolled in a pregnancy study. The CDR3 runs from the conserved cysteine through the conserved F or W. The order of the fields is J gene, D gene, clone size, V gene, CDR3 protein, CDR3 DNA. A D gene is named only where the DNA matches it firmly. Size is stated for part of the rows, as once, few or many counts, or as a class when the clone is expanded.

j_call: TRBJ2-7; d_call: .; clone_size: .; v_call: TRBV4-3; cdr3_aa: CASSQVGSYEQYF; cdr3_nt: TGCGCCAGCAGCCAAGTCGGCTCCTACGAGCAGTACTTC
j_call: TRBJ2-3; d_call: TRBD2; clone_size: .; v_call: TRBV5-7; cdr3_aa: CASSSTSEADTQYF; cdr3_nt: TGTGCCAGCAGCTCCACTAGCGAAGCAGATACGCAGTATTTT
j_call: TRBJ2-1; d_call: .; clone_size: once; v_call: TRBV18; cdr3_aa: CASSPEREWYNEQFF; cdr3_nt: TGTGCCAGCTCACCCGAGAGGGAGTGGTACAATGAGCAGTTCTTC
j_call: TRBJ2-1; d_call: TRBD1; clone_size: .; v_call: TRBV6-1; cdr3_aa: CAVRETGVNEQFF; cdr3_nt: TGTGCCGTCAGGGAGACAGGGGTGAATGAGCAGTTCTTC
j_call: TRBJ2-4; d_call: .; clone_size: .; v_call: TRBV28; cdr3_aa: CASRRDNPGKNIQYF; cdr3_nt: TGTGCCAGCAGACGGGACAATCCAGGCAAAAACATTCAGTACTTC
j_call: TRBJ1-1; d_call: TRBD1; clone_size: .; v_call: TRBV7-2; cdr3_aa: CASSSGQLNTEAFF; cdr3_nt: TGTGCCAGCAGCTCGGGACAGTTGAACACTGAAGCTTTCTTT
j_call: TRBJ2-7; d_call: TRBD2; clone_size: once; v_call: TRBV6-6; cdr3_aa: CASSYLTSGRLYEQYF; cdr3_nt: TGTGCCAGCAGTTACCTGACTAGCGGGAGGCTCTACGAGCAGTACTTC
j_call: TRBJ2-1; d_call: .; clone_size: .; v_call: TRBV20-1; cdr3_aa: CSALDYNEQFF; cdr3_nt: TGCAGTGCCCTAGACTACAATGAGCAGTTCTTC
j_call: TRBJ2-5; d_call: TRBD2; clone_size: .; v_call: TRBV11-3; cdr3_aa: CASSQTSGWETQYF; cdr3_nt: TGTGCCAGCAGCCAGACTAGCGGGTGGGAGACCCAGTACTTC
j_call: TRBJ2-2; d_call: .; clone_size: .; v_call: TRBV7-2; cdr3_aa: CASSLAGSNTGELFF; cdr3_nt: TGTGCCAGCAGCTTAGCGGGTAGCAACACCGGGGAGCTGTTTTTT
j_call: TRBJ1-2; d_call: TRBD1; clone_size: .; v_call: TRBV5-1; cdr3_aa: CASSTGGQGAVDYGYTF; cdr3_nt: TGCGCCAGCAGCACCGGGGGACAGGGGGCTGTTGACTATGGCTACACCTTC
j_call: TRBJ2-2; d_call: TRBD2; clone_size: .; v_call: TRBV18; cdr3_aa: CASSGSSGDTGELFF; cdr3_nt: TGTGCCAGCTCAGGCTCTAGCGGTGACACCGGGGAGCTGTTTTTT
j_call: TRBJ2-7; d_call: .; clone_size: .; v_call: TRBV7-9; cdr3_aa: CASGRDTVYEQYF; cdr3_nt: TGTGCCAGCGGTAGGGACACGGTCTACGAGCAGTACTTC
j_call: TRBJ1-2; d_call: .; clone_size: .; v_call: TRBV19; cdr3_aa: CASRDSFRDGYTF; cdr3_nt: TGTGCCAGCCGGGACTCCTTCCGGGATGGCTACACCTTC
j_call: TRBJ2-7; d_call: TRBD2; clone_size: .; v_call: TRBV11-2; cdr3_aa: CASTAGTSAYEQYF; cdr3_nt: TGTGCCAGCACCGCCGGGACTAGCGCCTACGAGCAGTACTTC
j_call: TRBJ2-5; d_call: .; clone_size: once; v_call: TRBV21-1; cdr3_aa: CASSKAPGLALETQYF; cdr3_nt: TGTGCCAGCAGCAAAGCGCCGGGACTAGCGCTTGAGACCCAGTACTTC
j_call: TRBJ2-5; d_call: TRBD1; clone_size: .; v_call: TRBV5-4; cdr3_aa: CASSRDSQETQYF; cdr3_nt: TGTGCCAGCAGTAGGGACAGCCAAGAGACCCAGTACTTC
j_call: TRBJ2-5; d_call: .; clone_size: .; v_call: TRBV7-9; cdr3_aa: CASSSFSPGTQYF; cdr3_nt: TGTGCCAGCAGCTCATTCAGTCCGGGGACCCAGTACTTC
j_call: TRBJ2-7; d_call: TRBD2; clone_size: .; v_call: TRBV10-3; cdr3_aa: CAIRTSGSGEQYF; cdr3_nt: TGTGCCATCAGGACTAGCGGGTCGGGGGAGCAGTACTTC
j_call: TRBJ2-7; d_call: .; clone_size: .; v_call: TRBV5-4; cdr3_aa: CASSQDTYEQYF; cdr3_nt: TGTGCCAGCAGCCAGGACACCTACGAGCAGTACTTC
j_call: TRBJ1-2; d_call: .; clone_size: .; v_call: TRBV7-8; cdr3_aa: CASSRRGHEIYGYTF; cdr3_nt: TGTGCCAGCAGCCGGAGGGGCCACGAGATCTATGGCTACACCTTC
j_call: TRBJ2-1; d_call: TRBD2; clone_size: .; v_call: TRBV13; cdr3_aa: CASSLVGIAGGEEQFF; cdr3_nt: TGTGCCAGCAGCTTAGTCGGCATAGCGGGAGGAGAGGAGCAGTTCTTC
j_call: TRBJ2-7; d_call: TRBD1; clone_size: .; v_call: TRBV7-2; cdr3_aa: CASSLLQPGQGGEQYF; cdr3_nt: TGTGCCAGCAGCCTACTACAGCCGGGACAGGGGGGCGAGCAGTACTTC
j_call: TRBJ2-1; d_call: TRBD2; clone_size: .; v_call: TRBV2; cdr3_aa: CASSRTSGKDEQFF; cdr3_nt: TGTGCCAGCAGTAGGACTAGCGGGAAGGATGAGCAGTTCTTC
j_call: TRBJ1-3; d_call: TRBD1; clone_size: .; v_call: TRBV10-3; cdr3_aa: CAIRQATGGNTIYF; cdr3_nt: TGTGCCATCAGGCAAGCGACAGGGGGAAACACCATATATTTT
j_call: TRBJ1-4; d_call: TRBD1; clone_size: .; v_call: TRBV25-1; cdr3_aa: CASVGGDRDEKLFF; cdr3_nt: TGTGCCAGCGTAGGCGGGGACAGGGACGAAAAACTGTTTTTT
j_call: TRBJ2-1; d_call: TRBD2; clone_size: .; v_call: TRBV28; cdr3_aa: CASTEAVGRAIEQFF; cdr3_nt: TGTGCCAGCACAGAGGCTGTCGGGAGGGCCATCGAGCAGTTCTTC
j_call: TRBJ2-2; d_call: .; clone_size: few; v_call: TRBV14; cdr3_aa: CASSQDGLGELFF; cdr3_nt: TGTGCCAGCAGCCAAGATGGACTCGGGGAGCTGTTTTTT
j_call: TRBJ1-2; d_call: .; clone_size: .; v_call: TRBV11-2; cdr3_aa: CASSPRGTAGSQGYGYTF; cdr3_nt: TGTGCCAGCAGCCCTCGAGGCACTGCGGGTTCTCAGGGGTATGGCTACACCTTC
j_call: TRBJ1-1; d_call: TRBD1; clone_size: once; v_call: TRBV5-6; cdr3_aa: CASSLEAGGYTEAFF; cdr3_nt: TGTGCCAGCAGCTTGGAGGCAGGGGGGTACACTGAAGCTTTCTTT
j_call: TRBJ2-7; d_call: .; clone_size: .; v_call: TRBV5-1; cdr3_aa: CASSVPSPYEQYF; cdr3_nt: TGCGCCAGCAGCGTCCCGAGTCCCTACGAGCAGTACTTC